The TCR beta chain described here comes from a study of beta chain features in type 1 diabetes. Only a few counts were recorded for this clone. Reverse transcribing all isolated RNA meant expressed TCRB transcripts were sequenced. TCRdb's copy holds only in-frame clones and misses some; the assay was immunoSEQ multiplex PCR. The data contain some 360,000 clones, 20% of them singletons. The ends were cut back, 5 bases at V and 4 bases at J, with 11 bases in the middle. Germline CDR1 and CDR2: MNHEY and SMNVEV (reference sequence). The CDR3 is 14 amino acids. It was one heparinised blood draw, averaging approximately 100 mL, that each donor gave.

The chain has TRBV27 and TRBJ1-4; the D is unclear. Input material: naive CD4+ T cells from blood. The receptor comes from a woman between 18 and 30 years old in good health. The CDR3 region is CASSRISSNEKLFF. In nucleotides, the CDR3 is TGTGCCAGCAGTCGTATTTCGAGTAATGAAAAACTGTTTTTT.